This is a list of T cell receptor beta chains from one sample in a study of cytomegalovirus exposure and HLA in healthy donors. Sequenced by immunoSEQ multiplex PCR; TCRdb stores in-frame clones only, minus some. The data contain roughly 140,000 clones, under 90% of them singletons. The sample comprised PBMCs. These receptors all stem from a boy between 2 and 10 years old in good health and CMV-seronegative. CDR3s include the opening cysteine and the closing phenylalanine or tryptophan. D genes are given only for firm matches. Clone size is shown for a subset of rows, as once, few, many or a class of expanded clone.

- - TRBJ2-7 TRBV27 TGTGCCAGCAGTCTACGCACCGGGACGGGAGACTACGAGCAGTACTTC CASSLRTGTGDYEQYF
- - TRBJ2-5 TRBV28 TGTGCCAGCAGTTTACTCTTGTATCAGACCCAGTACTTC CASSLLLYQTQYF
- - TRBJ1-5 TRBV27 TGTGCCAGCAGCCGGGTCCTTAGCAATCAGCCCCAGCATTTT CASSRVLSNQPQHF
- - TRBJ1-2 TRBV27 TGTGCCAGCAGCGATAGAACCTATGGCTACACCTTC CASSDRTYGYTF
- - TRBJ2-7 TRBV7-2 TGTGCCAGCAGCCCCCCGGGGAGGCTATTCCCCTACGAGCAGTACTTC CASSPPGRLFPYEQYF
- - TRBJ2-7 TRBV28 TGTGCCAGCAGTGAAATCTTGACGACTACTGGGCCCTACGAGCAGTACTTC CASSEILTTTGPYEQYF
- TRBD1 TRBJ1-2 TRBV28 TGTGCCAGCAGATACTCCGGGACAGCCGGTGGCTACACCTTC CASRYSGTAGGYTF
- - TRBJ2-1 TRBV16 TGTGCCAGCAGCGTAGGGGCAGTGGGCGACAATGAGCAGTTCTTC CASSVGAVGDNEQFF
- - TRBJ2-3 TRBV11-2 TGTGCCAGCAGCTCCCGGGACTCCCTTAATAGAGATACGCAGTATTTT CASSSRDSLNRDTQYF
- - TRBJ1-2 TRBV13 TGTGCCAGCAGCTCCACAGGTACTGAAGGCTACACCTTC CASSSTGTEGYTF
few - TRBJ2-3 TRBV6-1 TGTGCCAGCAGTGAAGTCGGTAACGGGGGTAGCACAGATACGCAGTATTTT CASSEVGNGGSTDTQYF
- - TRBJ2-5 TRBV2 TGTGCCAGCAGGGAAACGCAGGGAGAGACCCAGTACTTC CASRETQGETQYF
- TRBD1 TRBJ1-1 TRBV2 TGTGCCAGCAGTGAATTCGCAGGGGGGACTGAAGCTTTCTTT CASSEFAGGTEAFF
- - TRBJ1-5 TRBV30 TGTGCCTGGTCCCCCTCGACTCAATTTGGCCCCATTGAATATAGCAATCAGCCCCAGCATTTT CAWSPSTQFGPIEYSNQPQHF
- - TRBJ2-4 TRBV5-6 TGTGCCAGCAGCTTTCCTCGGGGGTTAGCCAAAAACATTCAGTACTTC CASSFPRGLAKNIQYF
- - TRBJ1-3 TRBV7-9 TGTTCCAGCAGCTCAGACGGAGGCCTCCGAAACACCATATATTTT CSSSSDGGLRNTIYF
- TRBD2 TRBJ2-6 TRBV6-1 TGTGCCAGCAGTGACCCGGGAGGGACTGGGGCCAACGTCCTGACTTTC CASSDPGGTGANVLTF
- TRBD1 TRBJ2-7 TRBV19 TGTGCCAGTAGAACGACAGGGTACTCCTACGAGCAGTACTTC CASRTTGYSYEQYF
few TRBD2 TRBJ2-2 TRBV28 TGTGCCAGCAGTTTTCCTCGGGACAACGGACTAGCGGCGAACACCGGGGAGCTGTTTTTT CASSFPRDNGLAANTGELFF
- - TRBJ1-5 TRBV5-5 TGTGCCAGCAGCTTGGTTGGGGGAGGTCAGCCCCAGCATTTT CASSLVGGGQPQHF
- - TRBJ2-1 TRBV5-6 TGTGCCAGCAGCTTGGTGGGGGGATTCTACAATGAGCAGTTCTTC CASSLVGGFYNEQFF
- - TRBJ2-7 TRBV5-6 TGTGCCAGCAGCTTGTGGTTCTTCGGGTATCCAAACTCCTACGAGCAGTACTTC CASSLWFFGYPNSYEQYF
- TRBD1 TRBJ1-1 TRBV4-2 TGTGCCAGCAGCCAAGATTCAACAGGGGGGATGAACACTGAAGCTTTCTTT CASSQDSTGGMNTEAFF
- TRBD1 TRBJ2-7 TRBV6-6 TGTGCCAGCAGTAAGGGACAGGTTATCTACGAGCAGTACTTC CASSKGQVIYEQYF
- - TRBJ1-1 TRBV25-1 TGTGCCAGCCGAGGAGCGAACACTGAAGCTTTCTTT CASRGANTEAFF
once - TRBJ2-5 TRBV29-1 TGCAGCGTTGTCCTCCAAGAGACCCAGTACTTC CSVVLQETQYF
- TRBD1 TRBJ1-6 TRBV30 TGTGCCTGGAGTCACCTTGACAGGGAGAATTCACCCCTCCACTTT CAWSHLDRENSPLHF
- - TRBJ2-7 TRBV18 TGTGCCAGCTCACCCGAGGCAGGGGCTTCCTATGAGCAGTACTTC CASSPEAGASYEQYF
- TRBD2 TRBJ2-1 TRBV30 TGTGCCTGGAGTCTAAGCGGGGGGAGCGATGAGCAGTTCTTC CAWSLSGGSDEQFF
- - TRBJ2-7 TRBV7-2 TGTGCCAGCAGCTTGTCGCTAGCGTACGAGCAGTACTTC CASSLSLAYEQYF
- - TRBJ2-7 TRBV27 TGTGCCAGCAGTCCGACTAGGGGTATGTACGAGCAGTACTTC CASSPTRGMYEQYF
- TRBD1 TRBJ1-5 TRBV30 TGTGCCTGGAGCGGGGGGACAGGGGGCAATCAGCCCCAGCATTTT CAWSGGTGGNQPQHF
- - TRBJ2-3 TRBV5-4 TGTGCCAGCAGCTTGGACGGGGTGGGCACAGATACGCAGTATTTT CASSLDGVGTDTQYF
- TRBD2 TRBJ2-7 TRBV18 TGTGCCAGCTCACCACGCCGTGCCAATCTAGCGGGAGGGCACGAGCAGTACTTC CASSPRRANLAGGHEQYF
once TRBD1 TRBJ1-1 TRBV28 TGTGCCAGCAGTTTATCCGCGGACAGGGCCGACACTGAAGCTTTCTTT CASSLSADRADTEAFF
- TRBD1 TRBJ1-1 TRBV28 TGTGCCAGCAGCCCAGGGACAGCCCCTTTTTTCGCCCCGAACACTGAAGCTTTCTTT CASSPGTAPFFAPNTEAFF
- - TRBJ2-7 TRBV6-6 TGTGCCAGCAGGCGGGTTGGGGATGAGCAGTACTTC CASRRVGDEQYF
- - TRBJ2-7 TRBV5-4 TGTGCCAGCAGCCGGTCCCCCAACGAGCAGTACTTC CASSRSPNEQYF
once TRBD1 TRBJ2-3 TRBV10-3 TGTGCCATCAAGGAGGGGACAGGACGCACAGATACGCAGTATTTT CAIKEGTGRTDTQYF
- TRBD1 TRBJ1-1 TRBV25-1 TGTGCCAGCAGTTCCCTGGGACAGTCGAACACTGAAGCTTTCTTT CASSSLGQSNTEAFF
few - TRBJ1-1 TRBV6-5 TGTGCCAGCAGAAATGGGGGGACTGAAGCTTTCTTT CASRNGGTEAFF
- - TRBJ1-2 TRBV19 TGTGCCAGTAGACCTACCGGTACGGGAGGCTACACCTTC CASRPTGTGGYTF
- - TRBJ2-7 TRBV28 TGTGCCAGCAGTTTGGTTAGTCCCTACGAGCAGTACTTC CASSLVSPYEQYF
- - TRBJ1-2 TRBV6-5 TGTGCCAGCAGCCCGCGGGGGCTTAACTATGGCTACACCTTC CASSPRGLNYGYTF
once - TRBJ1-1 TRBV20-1 TGCAGTGCTAGGAAGGACTTTGAAGCTTTCTTT CSARKDFEAFF
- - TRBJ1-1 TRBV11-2 TGTGCCAGCAGCTTAGATAGAACTGAAGCTTTCTTT CASSLDRTEAFF
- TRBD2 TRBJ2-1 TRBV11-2 TGTGCCAGCAGCTTAGTAAGGACTAGCGGGAGGACCCGGGACAATGAGCAGTTCTTC CASSLVRTSGRTRDNEQFF
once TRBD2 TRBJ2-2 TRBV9 TGTGCCAGCAGCGTAGCGGGAGGCGCGGAGCTGTTTTTT CASSVAGGAELFF
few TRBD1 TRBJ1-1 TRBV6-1 TGTGCCAGCAGGACTGACAGGGACACTGAAGCTTTCTTT CASRTDRDTEAFF
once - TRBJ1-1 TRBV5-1 TGCGCCAGCAGCCCCGGGGAGGGCATGAACACTGAAGCTTTCTTT CASSPGEGMNTEAFF
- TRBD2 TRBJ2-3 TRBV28 TGTGCCAGCCGCCGGGAAAGACTAGCGGGAGGGCCTCCAGATACGCAGTATTTT CASRRERLAGGPPDTQYF
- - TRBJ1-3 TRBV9 TGTGCCAGCAGCGTTAGTACAAACACCATATATTTT CASSVSTNTIYF